These 27 T cell receptor beta chains share one sample of origin, sequenced in a study of shared clonotypes between healthy human individuals. Clones were read by immunoSEQ multiplex PCR, and TCRdb kept only the in-frame ones, dropping some. The data hold under 2,500,000 clones, with approximately 94% observed a single time. The sample was naive CD4+ T cells sorted from blood. Subset of the sample: CD45RA+ positively selected. All receptors derive from a man between 18 and 29 years old in good health.

The chain carries TRBV6-5 and TRBJ2-3; D unresolved. V was pared by 6 bases and J by 6 bases, with 16 bases between. The CDR3 runs to 14 residues. The germline gives CDR1 MNHEY, CDR2 SVGAGI. The CDR3 here is CASRSSFVGDTQYF. The CDR3 DNA is TGTGCCAGCAGGTCCTCCTTTGTCGGGGATACGCAGTATTTT.

The CDR3 region is CASSYVGLAGGGTQYF. DNA of the CDR3: TGTGCCAGCAGTTATGTGGGACTAGCGGGAGGGGGTACGCAGTATTTT. This chain links TRBV6-5 with TRBJ2-3, with 16 bases fitting TRBD2. The CDR3 loop spans 16 amino acids. With 3 bases clipped from V and 8 bases from J, the junction kept 5 bases outside the gene matches. Germline V gene data show CDR1 as MNHEY and CDR2 as SVGAGI.

The rearrangement links TRBV7-9 to TRBJ1-1, with D maybe TRBD1 (6 bases). Trimming removed 4 bases at V and 6 bases at J, with 12 bases between. From germline, CDR1 is SEHNR and CDR2 FQNEAQ (reference sequence). CDR3 length equals 13 residues. CDR3 loop: CASSSRPGAEAFF. CDR3 nucleotides: TGTGCCAGCAGCTCTCGCCCAGGGGCTGAAGCTTTCTTT. Complete variable domain (other parts from reference TRBV7-9 and TRBJ1-1): DTGVSQNPRHKITKRGQNVTFRCDPISEHNRLYWYRQTLGQGPEFLTYFQNEAQLEKSRLLSDRFSAERPKGSFSTLEIQRTEQGDSAMYLCASSSRPGAEAFFGQGTRLTVV.

The chain joins TRBV28 to TRBJ1-4; D remains unclear. V was trimmed by 4 bases and J by 15 bases, leaving 15 bases between them. The CDR3 spans 12 residues. Germline values: CDR1 MDHEN, CDR2 SYDVKM. The chain's CDR3 is CASSSNSVYLFF. CDR3 nucleotide sequence: TGTGCCAGCAGTTCAAACTCCGTGTATTTGTTTTTT.

The chain carries TRBV18 and TRBJ2-7; 10 bases map to TRBD2. The CDR3 is made up of 17 amino acids. Germline loops: CDR1 KGHSH, CDR2 LQKENI. Trimming removed 3 bases from V and 2 bases from J; junction bases left unmatched: 10. The CDR3 here is CASSPAGVLAGAYEQYF. CDR3 bases: TGTGCCAGCTCACCTGCTGGGGTGCTAGCGGGGGCCTACGAGCAGTACTTC.

This clone was counted once. V and J are TRBV5-1 and TRBJ2-5; the D gene is possibly TRBD1 (6 bases). From germline, CDR1 is SGHRS and CDR2 YFSETQ. Trimming stripped 0 bases from V and 0 bases from J, with 12 bases between. The CDR3 is 16 amino acids. In DNA form, the CDR3 reads TGCGCCAGCAGCTTGGGGGACACAAGGAACCAAGAGACCCAGTACTTC. Protein: CASSLGDTRNQETQYF.

The count of this clone is one. The chain is built from TRBV9 and TRBJ2-3; D is perhaps TRBD2 (5 bases). The CDR3 is 15 residues long. V shed 0 bases and J shed 1 base, with 9 bases lying between them. Germline values: CDR1 SGDLS, CDR2 YYNGEE. The CDR3 reads CASSVDLARTDTQYF. The CDR3 region has the DNA TGTGCCAGCAGCGTAGACCTAGCTCGCACAGATACGCAGTATTTT.

The chain's CDR3 is CASSEWEYQPQHF. The CDR3 coding sequence is TGTGCCAGCAGTGAATGGGAATATCAGCCCCAGCATTTT. The chain has TRBV6-1 and TRBJ1-5, with D unclear. V was cut by 2 bases and J by 5 bases, with 7 bases left in between. The germline V gene encodes CDR1 MNHNS and CDR2 SASEGT. The CDR3 loop spans 13 amino acids.

Note on this clone: This sample also contains other DNA sequences that code for the same CDR3. The rearrangement links TRBV7-9 to TRBJ1-5; D possibly corresponds to TRBD1 (6 bases). The V end was cut by 5 bases, the J end by 7 bases, with 12 bases between. Germline V gene lookup returns CDR1 SEHNR and CDR2 FQNEAQ (reference sequence). There are 13 residues in the CDR3. The CDR3 sequence is CASSLGGGQPQHF. The CDR3 DNA sequence: TGTGCCAGCAGCCTAGGGGGGGGACAGCCCCAGCATTTT.

Worth noting for this clone: This CDR3 is also generated by other DNA sequences in the sample. V usage is TRBV7-2 and J usage is TRBJ2-7; 13 positions agree with TRBD2. V lost 5 bases, J lost 1 base, and 5 bases stayed unmatched. Germline lookup yields CDR1 SGHTA and CDR2 FQGNSA. This CDR3 region has 16 residues. The CDR3 here is CASSPTGLAGSYEQYF. Here the CDR3 DNA reads TGTGCCAGCAGCCCGACGGGACTAGCGGGATCCTACGAGCAGTACTTC.

This clone is a singleton in its sample. The chain links TRBV27 to TRBJ2-7, with TRBD1 identical over 8 bases. V trimming: 10 bases; J trimming: 6 bases; junction bases outside the gene matches: 8. The V gene's germline CDR1 is MNHEY and CDR2 SMNVEV (reference sequence). The CDR3 totals 12 residues. This chain's CDR3 is CATSGTGLEQYF. The CDR3 DNA sequence: TGTGCCACTTCCGGGACAGGTCTCGAGCAGTACTTC.

The V gene is TRBV6-6, the J gene TRBJ1-2; the D is unclear. This CDR3 comprises 14 residues. In germline, CDR1 is MNHNY, CDR2 SVGAGI (reference sequence). V was cut by 8 bases and J by 0 bases, with 13 bases left in between. The CDR3 sequence is CASALSRANYGYTF. In DNA, the CDR3 is TGTGCCAGCGCCCTTAGTCGAGCTAACTATGGCTACACCTTC.

The V call is TRBV5-1, the J call TRBJ2-1; D remains ambiguous. V was pared by 2 bases and J by 0 bases, with 12 bases between. Germline loops: CDR1 SGHRS, CDR2 YFSETQ. The CDR3 totals 16 residues. The CDR3 protein is CASSLNEASSYNEQFF. The CDR3 DNA sequence: TGCGCCAGCAGCTTAAACGAGGCGAGCTCCTACAATGAGCAGTTCTTC.

V gene TRBV30 combines with J gene TRBJ2-1; 8 positions agree with TRBD1. This CDR3 region has 14 residues. CDR1 GTSNPN and CDR2 SVGIG come from the germline V gene (reference sequence). Trimming cost V 6 bases and J 7 bases; bases outside gene matches: 11. The CDR3 region has the DNA TGTGCCTGCAATACAGGGGGTAAAGGGAATGAGCAGTTCTTC. It encodes CACNTGGKGNEQFF. Looking up the rest from reference TRBV30 and TRBJ2-1 gives the full variable domain: SQTIHQWPATLVQPVGSPLSLECTVEGTSNPNLYWYRQAAGRGLQLLFYSVGIGQISSEVPQNLSASRPQDRQFILSSKKLLLSDSGFYLCACNTGGKGNEQFFGPGTRLTVL.

Regarding this clone: The sample carries other DNA sequences with the same CDR3. The chain couples TRBV18 to TRBJ2-5; possibly TRBD1 for D (5 bases). The CDR3 runs 14 residues. Germline V gene lookup returns CDR1 KGHSH and CDR2 LQKENI. V gave up 0 bases and J gave up 4 bases, with 9 bases separating them. The CDR3 DNA follows: TGTGCCAGCTCACCACCAGGCAGGGCAGAGACCCAGTACTTC. This gives the protein CASSPPGRAETQYF.

This chain joins TRBV28 and TRBJ2-5; a possible D gene is TRBD1 (5 bases). The V end lost 3 bases, the J end lost 2 bases, and 13 bases lay between the germline ends. The V gene's germline CDR1 is MDHEN and CDR2 SYDVKM. There are 15 residues in the CDR3. The CDR3 spells CASSFSGSGQETQYF. CDR3 DNA sequence: TGTGCCAGCAGTTTTAGTGGTTCAGGGCAAGAGACCCAGTACTTC.

To note about this clone: In the same sample, other DNA sequences code for this CDR3. The genes are TRBV30 and TRBJ1-4; D uncertain. Per the germline V gene, CDR1 is GTSNPN and CDR2 is SVGIG (reference sequence). The CDR3 sequence is 13 residues long. V was clipped by 1 base and J by 5 bases, with 8 bases between them. CDR3 in DNA: TGTGCCTGGAGTGGTACTGCGAATGAAAAACTGTTTTTT. Its translation is CAWSGTANEKLFF.

The V and J genes are TRBV5-1 and TRBJ2-1; D not certain. The CDR3 runs to 13 residues. Germline assignment: CDR1 SGHRS and CDR2 YFSETQ. V shed 1 base and J shed 6 bases, with 8 bases lying between them. Written as DNA, the CDR3 is TGCGCCAGCAGCTTGATAGGGTCCAATGAGCAGTTCTTC. This gives the protein CASSLIGSNEQFF.

This chain connects TRBV6-6 to TRBJ2-7, with D perhaps matching TRBD1 (5 bases). Germline V CDR1 and CDR2: MNHNY, SVGAGI (reference sequence). The CDR3 has 11 residues. Trimming removed 4 bases from V and 7 bases from J, with 8 bases in between. The CDR3 loop is CASSWGPEQYF. The CDR3 region has the DNA TGTGCCAGCAGTTGGGGCCCGGAGCAGTACTTC.

The J gene is TRBJ2-2, the V gene TRBV5-1; maybe TRBD1 (6 bases). V was cut by 3 bases and J by 5 bases, with 14 bases left in between. Germline V CDR1 and CDR2: SGHRS, YFSETQ. CDR3 size: 15 residues. As DNA, the CDR3 is TGCGCCAGCAGCTCCGGACAGAAGGGAACCGGGGAGCTGTTTTTT. Amino acids: CASSSGQKGTGELFF.

The chain couples TRBV19 to TRBJ2-7, with D tentatively TRBD2 (6 bases). CDR3 size: 17 residues. Germline-derived CDR1 and CDR2 are LNHDA and SQIVND (reference sequence). The germline V and J ends were trimmed by 0 bases and 8 bases, with 23 bases remaining between them. The CDR3 is CASSIETTGLSSVKQYF. Written as DNA, the CDR3 is TGTGCCAGTAGTATAGAAACCACGGGACTCTCCAGCGTGAAGCAGTACTTC.

The J gene is TRBJ1-5, the V gene TRBV19; a possible D gene is TRBD1 (5 bases). V was trimmed by 8 bases and J by 6 bases, leaving 14 bases between them. The CDR3 extends over 13 amino acids. Germline CDR1 and CDR2: LNHDA and SQIVND (reference sequence). The CDR3 DNA sequence: TGTGCCAGTTGGGGCCAGGGAGGTCAGCCCCAGCATTTT. This encodes CASWGQGGQPQHF. The full variable domain, with the rest looked up from reference TRBV19 and TRBJ1-5, is DGGITQSPKYLFRKEGQNVTLSCEQNLNHDAMYWYRQDPGQGLRLIYYSQIVNDFQKGDIAEGYSVSREKKESFPLTVTSAQKNPTAFYLCASWGQGGQPQHFGDGTRLSIL.

The rearrangement uses TRBV2 and TRBJ2-5, with D perhaps TRBD2 (5 bases). There are 17 residues in the CDR3. Germline V CDR1 and CDR2: SNHLY, FYNNEI. The ends were cut back, 0 bases at V and 1 base at J, with 15 bases in the middle. The CDR3 protein is CASSEARGQNLQETQYF. The CDR3 bases are TGTGCCAGCAGTGAAGCGCGAGGGCAGAACCTCCAAGAGACCCAGTACTTC.

J is TRBJ2-7 and V is TRBV5-6; 11 bases are shared with TRBD1. Germline-derived CDR1 and CDR2 are SGHDT and YYEEEE. The V segment lost 3 bases and the J segment 4 bases; nucleotides outside the gene matches: 15. CDR3 size: 18 residues. This CDR3 is CASSSRPDRGRVGYEQYF. In DNA form, the CDR3 reads TGTGCCAGCAGCTCCCGACCGGACAGGGGGCGAGTTGGGTACGAGCAGTACTTC. The whole variable domain, filled in from reference TRBV5-6 and TRBJ2-7, reads DAGVTQSPTHLIKTRGQQVTLRCSPKSGHDTVSWYQQALGQGPQFIFQYYEEEERQRGNFPDRFSGHQFPNYSSELNVNALLLGDSALYLCASSSRPDRGRVGYEQYFGPGTRLTVT.

The rearrangement links TRBV10-1 to TRBJ2-7; D ambiguous. The CDR3 length is 12 residues. The germline V gene encodes CDR1 WNHNN and CDR2 SYGVQD (reference sequence). V lost 5 bases and J 7 bases, leaving 12 bases between the germline ends. The CDR3: CASSPGPGEQYF. CDR3 DNA: TGCGCCAGCAGTCCGGGTCCTGGGGAGCAGTACTTC.

CDR3 coding DNA: TGTGCCAGCTCAAGGAGGACGGGCGGAACTGAAGCTTTCTTT. Amino acids: CASSRRTGGTEAFF. V is TRBV19 and J is TRBJ1-1; no definite D call. The V end lost 9 bases, the J end lost 5 bases, and 19 bases lay between the germline ends. This CDR3 has 14 residues. Looked up from germline, CDR1 is LNHDA and CDR2 is SQIVND (reference sequence). The full variable domain, rest sourced from reference TRBV19 and TRBJ1-1, is DGGITQSPKYLFRKEGQNVTLSCEQNLNHDAMYWYRQDPGQGLRLIYYSQIVNDFQKGDIAEGYSVSREKKESFPLTVTSAQKNPTAFYLCASSRRTGGTEAFFGQGTRLTVV.

This chain links TRBV4-1 with TRBJ1-1; a weak D match, TRBD1 (5 bases). V lost 3 bases to trimming and J lost 4 bases, with 12 bases between them. CDR1 MGHRA and CDR2 YSYEKL come from the germline V gene. The CDR3 has 14 residues. DNA of the CDR3: TGCGCCAGCAGCCATCCTGGTGGGGGCACTGAAGCTTTCTTT. As protein: CASSHPGGGTEAFF.